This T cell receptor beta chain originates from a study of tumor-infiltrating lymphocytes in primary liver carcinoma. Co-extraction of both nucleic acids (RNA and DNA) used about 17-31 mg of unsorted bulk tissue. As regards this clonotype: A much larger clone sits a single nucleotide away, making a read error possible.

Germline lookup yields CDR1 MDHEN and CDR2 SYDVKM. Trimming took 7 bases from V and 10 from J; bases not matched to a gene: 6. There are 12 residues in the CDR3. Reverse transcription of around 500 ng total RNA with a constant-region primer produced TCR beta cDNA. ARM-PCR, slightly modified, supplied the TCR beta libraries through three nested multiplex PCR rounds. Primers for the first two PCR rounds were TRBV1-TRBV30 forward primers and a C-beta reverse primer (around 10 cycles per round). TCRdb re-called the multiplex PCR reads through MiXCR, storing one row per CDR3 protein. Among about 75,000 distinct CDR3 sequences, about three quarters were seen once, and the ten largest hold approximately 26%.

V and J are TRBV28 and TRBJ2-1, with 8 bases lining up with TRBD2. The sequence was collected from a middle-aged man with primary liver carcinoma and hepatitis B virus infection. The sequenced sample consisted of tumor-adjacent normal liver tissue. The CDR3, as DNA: TGTGCCAGCACGTCGGGAGGGCGGGAGCAGTTCTTC. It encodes CASTSGGREQFF.